What follows are 29 T cell receptor beta chains derived from one specimen sequenced in a study of shared clonotypes between healthy human individuals. Sequenced by immunoSEQ multiplex PCR; TCRdb stores in-frame clones only, minus some. This repertoire shows about 1.5 million clones, 95% to 99% found once; its top ten account for around 0.45%. The sample taken for sequencing was naive CD4+ T cells sorted from blood. Sample subset: CD45RA+ positively selected. The source is a man aged 25 to 45 in good health.

This sequence joins TRBV5-1 and TRBJ2-1; maybe TRBD1 (5 bases). The CDR3 has 14 amino acids. CDR1 and CDR2 from the germline V gene are SGHRS and YFSETQ. The germline V and J ends were trimmed by 0 bases and 4 bases, with 8 bases remaining between them. Here the CDR3 DNA reads TGCGCCAGCAGCTTGGTGCAGGGATACAATGAGCAGTTCTTC. It codes for CASSLVQGYNEQFF.

Concerning this clone itself: This same CDR3 is encoded by further DNA sequences in the sample. The chain has TRBV5-1 and TRBJ2-7; no clear D. This CDR3 region has 12 residues. Trimming took off 1 base at V and 4 bases at J, with 6 bases between the two ends. The germline gives CDR1 SGHRS, CDR2 YFSETQ. The CDR3, as DNA: TGCGCCAGCAGCTTGCCTAGTTACGAGCAGTACTTC. This gives the protein CASSLPSYEQYF.

The chain joins TRBV19 to TRBJ2-3, with TRBD1 matching 9 bases. The CDR3 runs to 15 residues. Germline trimming cut 7 bases from V and 9 bases from J; bases unmatched to any gene: 14. Germline V gene sequence: CDR1 LNHDA, CDR2 SQIVND (reference sequence). For the CDR3, the DNA is TGTGCCAGTACTACCGGACAGGGGCTAAGAGAGACGCAGTATTTT. Its protein product is CASTTGQGLRETQYF.

This chain uses TRBV7-2 with TRBJ2-3; the D gene is possibly TRBD2 (5 bases). This CDR3 has 17 amino acids. Germline V gene data show CDR1 as SGHTA and CDR2 as FQGNSA. The V and J ends lost 5 bases and 4 bases respectively, with 22 bases between them. The CDR3 loop reads CASSGGLRIGGPDTQYF. As DNA, the CDR3 is TGTGCCAGCAGCGGAGGACTCCGGATTGGAGGACCAGATACGCAGTATTTT.

Remarks on this clone: In the same sample, other DNA sequences code for this CDR3. The rearrangement links TRBV7-2 to TRBJ1-2; no firm D call. The CDR3 length is 15 residues. CDR1 is SGHTA and CDR2 is FQGNSA in the germline V gene. V was pared by 0 bases and J by 2 bases, with 10 bases between. The CDR3 DNA sequence: TGTGCCAGCAGCTTAGCGCCGGGCCTGAACTATGGCTACACCTTC. The encoded protein is CASSLAPGLNYGYTF.

Note on this clone: Other DNA sequences in this sample translate to the same CDR3. This sequence joins TRBV29-1 and TRBJ2-3, with D possibly matching TRBD2 (5 bases). CDR1 is SQVTM, CDR2 ANQGSEA, per germline. This CDR3 is built from 12 residues. Trimming removed 6 bases from V and 4 bases from J, with 11 bases in between. Here the CDR3 reads CSVEAGADTQYF. The CDR3, as DNA: TGCAGCGTGGAGGCAGGTGCAGATACGCAGTATTTT.

V is TRBV22-1 and J is TRBJ2-6. TRBV22-1 is classified as a pseudogene. The CDR3 covers 17 residues. The CDR3 coding sequence is TGTCCTGGGAGGGTTTGCCGCGAACAAAGTCGGGCCAACGTCCTGACTTTC. Residues: CPGRVCREQSRANVLTF.

The chain carries TRBV28 and TRBJ2-7; a possible D gene is TRBD2 (7 bases). Germline CDR1 is MDHEN and CDR2 is SYDVKM. The CDR3 is made up of 14 amino acids. V was shortened by 0 bases and J by 3 bases, with 9 bases between the two germline ends. For the CDR3, the DNA is TGTGCCAGCAGTTTATGGGGGGGGCTCTACGAGCAGTACTTC. Protein: CASSLWGGLYEQYF.

This chain links TRBV6-5 with TRBJ1-1, with D possibly TRBD1 on 6 matching bases. The V end was cut by 5 bases, the J end by 11 bases, with 18 bases between. Germline values: CDR1 MNHEY, CDR2 SVGAGI. The length of the CDR3 is 13 residues. The CDR3 DNA is TGTGCCAGCAGTGTCGGGGGGGGCTTCGACGCTTTCTTT. Translating gives CASSVGGGFDAFF.

Turning to this clone: Distinct nucleotide sequences in the sample also encode this CDR3. The rearrangement joins TRBV11-2 to TRBJ2-1; 11 nucleotides align to TRBD2. Trimming removed 5 bases from V and 3 bases from J; junction bases left unmatched: 3. This CDR3 has 15 residues. CDR1 and CDR2 from the germline V gene are SGHAT and FQNNGV. CDR3 in amino acids: CASSVGLAGYNEQFF. The CDR3 DNA reads TGTGCCAGCAGCGTCGGACTAGCGGGCTACAATGAGCAGTTCTTC.

The rearrangement links TRBV9 to TRBJ1-1; possibly TRBD1 for D (6 bases). This CDR3 comprises 15 residues. Trimming shortened V by 4 bases and J by 4 bases, and 17 bases separated the two germline ends. Looked up from germline, CDR1 is SGDLS and CDR2 is YYNGEE. The CDR3 reads CASSPVSRGLTEAFF. CDR3 sequence (DNA): TGTGCCAGCAGCCCAGTTTCCAGGGGCCTCACTGAAGCTTTCTTT.

This clone appeared once. The V call is TRBV5-5, the J call TRBJ2-7; D is perhaps TRBD1 (6 bases). Trimming shortened V by 4 bases and J by 1 base, and 18 bases separated the two germline ends. The germline V gene encodes CDR1 SGHKS and CDR2 YYEKEE (reference sequence). The CDR3 covers 16 residues. CDR3 region: CASSILLRQGSYEQYF. The DNA of the CDR3 is TGTGCCAGCAGCATCCTTTTACGGCAGGGGTCCTACGAGCAGTACTTC.

V gene TRBV11-1 combines with J gene TRBJ2-1; 8 positions agree with TRBD2. Trimming removed 1 base from V and 7 bases from J; junction bases left unmatched: 6. Germline lookup yields CDR1 SGHAT and CDR2 FQDESV (reference sequence). This CDR3 has 15 residues. Here the CDR3 reads CASSLVETSVNEQFF. CDR3 DNA: TGTGCCAGCAGCTTAGTGGAGACTAGCGTTAATGAGCAGTTCTTC.

This clone was found once. This chain uses TRBV5-1 with TRBJ2-3; TRBD2 is a possible D gene (5 bases). Between the trimmed V and J ends, which lost 4 bases and 3 bases, there was a span of 9 bases. Germline V gives CDR1 SGHRS, CDR2 YFSETQ. The CDR3 is 13 amino acids. The CDR3: CASSKGATDTQYF. The DNA for the CDR3 is TGCGCCAGCAGCAAGGGAGCTACAGATACGCAGTATTTT.

Concerning this clone: Other DNA sequences in this sample translate to the same CDR3. The CDR3 nucleotides are TGTGCCAGCAGCTTAGGCCCTATCCAAGAGACCCAGTACTTC. This sequence encodes CASSLGPIQETQYF. This sequence joins TRBV7-2 and TRBJ2-5; D gene uncertain. This CDR3 comprises 14 residues. Trimming took 1 base from V and 1 from J, leaving 7 bases between them. Germline lookup yields CDR1 SGHTA and CDR2 FQGNSA.

The chain recombines TRBV7-9 with TRBJ1-1, with D unclear. There are 11 residues in the CDR3. Trimming cost V 10 bases and J 4 bases, with 10 bases left between them. Germline lookup yields CDR1 SEHNR and CDR2 FQNEAQ (reference sequence). CDR3 loop: CATAFITEAFF. The CDR3 coding sequence is TGTGCCACCGCCTTCATCACTGAAGCTTTCTTT.

The chain's CDR3 is CASGPSGTGGTQYF. The CDR3 DNA sequence: TGTGCTAGTGGTCCCTCCGGGACTGGAGGGACCCAGTACTTC. The V call is TRBV12-5, the J call TRBJ2-5, with D possibly matching TRBD2 (6 bases). Germline loops: CDR1 LGHNT, CDR2 FRNRAP. Between the trimmed V and J ends, which lost 5 bases and 7 bases, there was a span of 17 bases. The CDR3 length is 14 residues.

The chain uses TRBV18 and TRBJ1-3; D ambiguous. The CDR3 is 18 residues long. V was cut by 1 base and J by 0 bases, with 16 bases left in between. The V gene's germline CDR1 is KGHSH and CDR2 LQKENI. The CDR3 region has the DNA TGTGCCAGCTCACCACTACCGCCTATTGCAAGCTCTGGAAACACCATATATTTT. It translates to CASSPLPPIASSGNTIYF.

Here the CDR3 DNA reads TGCGCCAGCAGCCAAGATCCGGGGGCGGTCTATGGCTACACCTTC. Translated: CASSQDPGAVYGYTF. The V gene is TRBV4-3, the J gene TRBJ1-2; perhaps TRBD1 as D (6 bases). CDR3 size: 15 residues. CDR1 is LGHNA, CDR2 YSLEER, per germline. V lost 0 bases, J lost 4 bases, and 12 bases lay in between.

The chain joins TRBV29-1 to TRBJ2-5; 13 bases line up with TRBD2. Losses at the gene ends were 4 bases for V and 7 bases for J; bases not matched to a gene: 6. The CDR3 loop spans 14 amino acids. Germline V gene data show CDR1 as SQVTM and CDR2 as ANQGSEA. CDR3 amino acids: CSVAGTSGTGTQYF. CDR3 DNA: TGCAGCGTTGCCGGGACTAGCGGGACCGGGACCCAGTACTTC.

The chain's CDR3 is CASSERADRRGDTQYF. CDR3 in DNA: TGTGCCAGCAGTGAAAGGGCGGACAGGCGAGGTGATACGCAGTATTTT. V gene TRBV6-1 combines with J gene TRBJ2-3, with 7 bases aligning to TRBD1. J was trimmed by 6 bases and V by 2 bases; bases with no gene match: 11. CDR1 is MNHNS and CDR2 is SASEGT in the germline V gene. The CDR3 is made up of 16 amino acids.

This sequence joins TRBV28 and TRBJ2-5; D possibly corresponds to TRBD2 (6 bases). Trimming removed 4 bases at V and 5 bases at J, with 11 bases between. In germline, CDR1 is MDHEN, CDR2 SYDVKM. The CDR3 covers 13 residues. CDR3 loop: CASSSTSLETQYF. The CDR3 region has the DNA TGTGCCAGCAGTTCCACTAGCTTGGAGACCCAGTACTTC. The entire variable domain, with the rest obtained from reference TRBV28 and TRBJ2-5, is as follows: DVKVTQSSRYLVKRTGEKVFLECVQDMDHENMFWYRQDPGLGLRLIYFSYDVKMKEKGDIPEGYSVSREKKERFSLILESASTNQTSMYLCASSSTSLETQYFGPGTRLLVL.

The chain couples TRBV7-6 to TRBJ2-3, with TRBD1 matching over 8 bases. Germline assignment: CDR1 SGHVS and CDR2 FNYEAQ. V shed 5 bases, J shed 0 bases, and the junction held 4 bases outside the gene matches. This CDR3 region has 15 residues. CDR3 sequence: CASSGRTGSTDTQYF. In DNA form, the CDR3 reads TGTGCCAGCAGCGGACGGACAGGGAGCACAGATACGCAGTATTTT.

The CDR3 sequence is CASSLGQGHGYTF. The CDR3 nucleotides read TGTGCCAGCAGCTTAGGACAGGGACATGGCTACACCTTC. The rearrangement uses TRBV7-9 and TRBJ1-2, with 7 positions matching TRBD1. The CDR3 totals 13 residues. Per germline, CDR1 SEHNR and CDR2 FQNEAQ (reference sequence). The junction had 2 bases not matched to a gene; V was cut back by 1 base and J by 6 bases.

The chain carries TRBV10-1 and TRBJ2-4; 9 bases map to TRBD1. The CDR3 sequence is 18 residues long. Losses at the gene ends were 2 bases for V and 1 base for J; bases not matched to a gene: 9. CDR1 and CDR2 (germline): WNHNN, SYGVQD (reference sequence). For the CDR3, the DNA is TGCGCCAGCAGTGAGCGGACAGGGGATAAATCCGCCAAAAACATTCAGTACTTC. This sequence encodes CASSERTGDKSAKNIQYF.

As regards this clone: Within the sample, other DNA sequences also encode this same CDR3. J is TRBJ2-1 and V is TRBV4-1; D unresolved. In germline, CDR1 is MGHRA, CDR2 YSYEKL. The CDR3 sequence is 13 residues long. Trimming pared 1 base from V and 2 bases from J, leaving 3 bases between. The chain's CDR3 is CASSQGPYNEQFF. CDR3 DNA: TGCGCCAGCAGCCAAGGTCCCTACAATGAGCAGTTCTTC.

The chain has TRBV29-1 and TRBJ2-2; 9 bases align to TRBD1. Germline assignment: CDR1 SQVTM and CDR2 ANQGSEA. The CDR3 is 15 amino acids. Unmatched junction bases numbered 3, after V lost 3 bases and J lost 1 base. CDR3 protein: CSVDRTGVNTGELFF. The CDR3 bases are TGCAGCGTTGACCGGACAGGGGTGAACACCGGGGAGCTGTTTTTT.

This clone occurred once. The chain is built from TRBV7-8 and TRBJ2-2; TRBD1 might be the D (5 bases). Per germline, CDR1 SGHVS and CDR2 FQNEAQ. The CDR3 contains 17 residues. Trimming pared 1 base from V and 0 bases from J, leaving 12 bases between. The CDR3 coding sequence is TGTGCCAGCAGCTTAGTGGGCGACAGATCGAACACCGGGGAGCTGTTTTTT. Translated: CASSLVGDRSNTGELFF.

The chain employs TRBV9 and TRBJ1-1, with TRBD1 identical over 7 bases. Trimming removed 3 bases from V and 1 base from J; junction bases left unmatched: 9. The V gene's germline CDR1 is SGDLS and CDR2 YYNGEE. This CDR3 is 16 amino acids long. The CDR3 is CASSGRAGQRNTEAFF. The CDR3 nucleotides are TGTGCCAGCAGCGGGAGAGCGGGACAGAGGAACACTGAAGCTTTCTTT.